This is a list of T cell receptor beta chains from one sample in a study of control samples from healthy donors and cancer patients. The repertoire was sequenced with immunoSEQ multiplex PCR; TCRdb's copy has only in-frame clones and lacks some. The table lists around 130,000 clones, about 91% of them singletons. The source material was blood. Receptors were obtained from a man younger than 35 in good health. CDR3s include the opening cysteine and the closing phenylalanine or tryptophan. The D gene is left open where the match is weak.

.,TRBJ1-6,TRBV5-1,CASSLDGSSYNSPLHF,TGCGCCAGCAGCTTGGATGGGAGCTCCTATAATTCACCCCTCCACTTT
.,TRBJ1-4,TRBV5-1,CASSLAAGAVGEKLFF,TGCGCCAGCAGCTTGGCCGCGGGGGCGGTTGGGGAAAAACTGTTTTTT
.,TRBJ2-3,TRBV5-1,CASSLGPARYTDTQYF,TGCGCCAGCAGCTTGGGTCCAGCGCGCTACACAGATACGCAGTATTTT
.,TRBJ2-4,TRBV27,CASSLWGAKNIQYF,TGTGCCAGCAGTTTGTGGGGAGCCAAAAACATTCAGTACTTC
.,TRBJ1-1,TRBV27,CASSLGGGWTEAFF,TGTGCCAGCAGTTTGGGGGGGGGCTGGACTGAAGCTTTCTTT
.,TRBJ1-3,TRBV6-5,CASSYSRLSSGNTIYF,TGTGCCAGCAGTTACTCAAGACTGAGCTCTGGAAACACCATATATTTT
.,TRBJ1-2,TRBV6-5,CASTDGLGASRGYTF,TGTGCCAGCACCGACGGGCTGGGGGCGTCGCGAGGCTACACCTTC
.,TRBJ1-5,TRBV2,CASRRGVDQPQHF,TGTGCCAGCAGACGTGGGGTCGATCAGCCCCAGCATTTT
.,TRBJ2-1,TRBV9,CASSPPGTSYNEQFF,TGTGCCAGCAGCCCTCCTGGCACATCCTACAATGAGCAGTTCTTC
.,TRBJ2-1,TRBV5-6,CASSTSGTYNEQFF,TGTGCCAGCAGCACATCCGGGACCTACAATGAGCAGTTCTTC
TRBD2,TRBJ2-3,TRBV5-1,CASRLTSGGPWASDTQYF,TGCGCCAGCAGGCTGACTAGCGGGGGCCCTTGGGCATCAGATACGCAGTATTTT
.,TRBJ2-5,TRBV6-5,CASSYRGGRQTQYF,TGTGCCAGCAGTTACAGGGGGGGCAGGCAGACCCAGTACTTC
TRBD2,TRBJ2-3,TRBV12-3/TRBV12-4,CASSVSGGDTQYF,TGTGCCAGCAGTGTATCGGGGGGGGATACGCAGTATTTT
.,TRBJ1-1,TRBV12-5,CASGRGEASEAFF,TGTGCTAGTGGTCGTGGGGAAGCCTCTGAAGCTTTCTTT
.,TRBJ1-5,TRBV5-1,CASSLRGNQPQHF,TGCGCCAGCAGCTTACGGGGCAATCAGCCCCAGCATTTT
TRBD2,TRBJ2-5,TRBV9,CASSVLETSGSQETQYF,TGTGCCAGCAGCGTTTTGGAGACTAGCGGTTCCCAAGAGACCCAGTACTTC
TRBD2,TRBJ2-2,TRBV27,CASSLYSGGSNTGELFF,TGTGCCAGCAGTTTGTATAGCGGGGGGTCGAACACCGGGGAGCTGTTTTTT